The rows below give T cell receptor beta chains drawn from one sample of a study of T cell responses to AZD1222 COVID-19 vaccine. Sequenced by immunoSEQ multiplex PCR; TCRdb stores in-frame clones only, minus some. Altogether around 150,000 clones are present, approximately 93% being singletons, with the ten largest covering more than 0.9%. Here the sequenced sample was peripheral blood, taken 28 days after the second AZD1222 dose. The receptors here all came from an adult who received the AZD1222 COVID-19 vaccine. CDR3s include the opening cysteine and the closing phenylalanine or tryptophan. A D gene is named only where the DNA matches it firmly. Clone size is given for some rows only: seen once, a few or many times, or a class if the clone is expanded.

j_call | d_call | clone_size | v_call | cdr3_nt | cdr3_aa
TRBJ2-5 | . | . | TRBV6-5 | TGTGCCAGCAGTCACGACTACAACGAAGAGACCCAGTACTTC | CASSHDYNEETQYF
TRBJ1-1 | . | . | TRBV18 | TGTGCCAGCTCACCTCGAACTGAAGCTTTCTTT | CASSPRTEAFF
TRBJ1-1 | . | . | TRBV27 | TGTGCCAGCAGTTTCGGGGGGGCAGACACTGAAGCTTTCTTT | CASSFGGADTEAFF
TRBJ1-1 | . | . | TRBV19 | TGTGCCAGTAGTATTGGGGGGGCCCTCATGAACACTGAAGCTTTCTTT | CASSIGGALMNTEAFF
TRBJ1-4 | . | . | TRBV7-9 | TGTGCCAGCAGCACCAGTCTCGCCAATGAAAAACTGTTTTTT | CASSTSLANEKLFF
TRBJ1-4 | . | . | TRBV18 | TGTGCCAGCTCACCTGGGCAGGGTGTGATGGAAAAACTGTTTTTT | CASSPGQGVMEKLFF
TRBJ2-6 | TRBD1 | . | TRBV2 | TGTGCCAGCAGTGTGGGACAGGGGGATGTATTTAGAGCTGGGGCCAACGTCCTGACTTTC | CASSVGQGDVFRAGANVLTF
TRBJ1-4 | . | . | TRBV5-1 | TGCGCCAGCTCGGACGCCCGACAGTCCGAAAAACTGTTTTTT | CASSDARQSEKLFF
TRBJ2-7 | TRBD2 | . | TRBV4-1 | TGCGCCAGCAGCCAAGATCTAGCGGGAGCGTTCGAGCAGTACTTC | CASSQDLAGAFEQYF
TRBJ2-7 | TRBD2 | . | TRBV7-3 | TGTGCCAGCAGCTTAAAATCCGGCTGGGTGCTAGCGGGAGCCGACCCCTACGAGCAGTACTTC | CASSLKSGWVLAGADPYEQYF
TRBJ2-2 | TRBD1 | . | TRBV5-1 | TGCGCCAGCAGCCCCCGGGGGACAGGGGCTTTTGCCGGGGAGCTGTTTTTT | CASSPRGTGAFAGELFF
TRBJ2-1 | . | . | TRBV6-2/TRBV6-3 | TGTGCCAGCAGTTACACAGGCACCCACAATGAGCAGTTCTTC | CASSYTGTHNEQFF
TRBJ1-1 | . | . | TRBV7-3 | TGTGCCAGCAGTCGCAGGGGCGAGACTGAAGCTTTCTTT | CASSRRGETEAFF
TRBJ1-5 | TRBD1 | . | TRBV19 | TGTGCCAGTACCCCAACCCGACAGGGAGATGGACCCCAGCATTTT | CASTPTRQGDGPQHF
TRBJ2-7 | TRBD2 | . | TRBV7-9 | TGTGCCAGCAGCCCTCGGGGGGGGGAGATCTACGAGCAGTACTTC | CASSPRGGEIYEQYF
TRBJ1-6 | TRBD1 | once | TRBV19 | TGTGCCAGTAGTATAGGGGGGACAGGGAATTCACCCCTCCACTTT | CASSIGGTGNSPLHF